Listed here are 15 T cell receptor beta chains from one sample, sequenced in a study of blood T cell repertoires in COVID-19. Sequenced by immunoSEQ multiplex PCR; TCRdb stores in-frame clones only, minus some. Among some 350,000 clones listed, more than 75% were seen once. The sample comprised peripheral blood. These receptors were obtained from a woman in her fifties or sixties with COVID-19, enrolled during active disease.

The rearrangement uses TRBV7-6 and TRBJ2-5; 7 bases agree with TRBD2. This CDR3 is 16 amino acids long. CDR1 is SGHVS and CDR2 is FNYEAQ in the germline V gene. After removal of 5 bases from V and 5 bases from J, the junction contained 14 bases not matched to a gene. The CDR3, as DNA: TGTGCCAGCAGCCAACAGGCGGGGGACGGTGGGGAGACCCAGTACTTC. Protein product: CASSQQAGDGGETQYF.

The chain links TRBV5-1 to TRBJ2-3; no reliable D call. V gave up 5 bases and J gave up 1 base, with 11 bases separating them. Germline V CDR1 and CDR2: SGHRS, YFSETQ. The CDR3 has 14 residues. CDR3 nucleotides: TGCGCCAGCAGAGTTGAGCGTCGCACAGATACGCAGTATTTT. This sequence encodes CASRVERRTDTQYF.

The V gene is TRBV29-1, the J gene TRBJ1-1; unclear D gene. CDR1 is SQVTM, CDR2 ANQGSEA, per germline. V was trimmed by 7 bases and J by 1 base, leaving 16 bases between them. This CDR3 has 14 residues. CDR3 nucleotides: TGCAGCGCAACCGAGGGCTGGGGGAACACTGAAGCTTTCTTT. Protein sequence: CSATEGWGNTEAFF. Full variable domain (outside the CDR3, taken from reference TRBV29-1 and TRBJ1-1): SAVISQKPSRDICQRGTSLTIQCQVDSQVTMMFWYRQQPGQSLTLIATANQGSEATYESGFVIDKFPISRPNLTFSTLTVSNMSPEDSSIYLCSATEGWGNTEAFFGQGTRLTVV.

The chain uses TRBV5-4 and TRBJ1-4; possible D gene TRBD1, 6 bases. Germline assignment: CDR1 SGHNT and CDR2 YYREEE (reference sequence). The length of the CDR3 is 13 residues. V was trimmed by 5 bases and J by 6 bases, leaving 11 bases between them. The CDR3 nucleotides are TGTGCCAGCAGACCACAGGGTGATGAAAAACTGTTTTTT. It yields the protein CASRPQGDEKLFF.

This clone was recorded once. The rearrangement uses TRBV19 and TRBJ1-4; 7 positions match TRBD1. Germline V gene sequence: CDR1 LNHDA, CDR2 SQIVND (reference sequence). The V gene end was trimmed by 7 bases and the J gene end by 0 bases; junction bases not matched to a gene: 14. The CDR3 runs to 18 residues. For the CDR3, the DNA is TGTGCCAGTACCCTCCGAACAGGGGCCACAACAACTAATGAAAAACTGTTTTTT. It yields the protein CASTLRTGATTTNEKLFF.

The chain combines TRBV7-7 with TRBJ2-1; 8 bases fit TRBD1. This CDR3 region has 15 residues. Germline loops: CDR1 SSHAT, CDR2 FNYEAQ (reference sequence). Trimming cost V 0 bases and J 5 bases; bases outside gene matches: 3. The CDR3 protein is CASSLATGANNEQFF. CDR3 nucleotide sequence: TGTGCCAGCAGCTTAGCGACAGGGGCAAACAATGAGCAGTTCTTC.

The chain combines TRBV12-1 with TRBJ2-2; the table assigns TRBD1, which was not confirmed against the DNA. TRBV12-1 constitutes a pseudogene. This CDR3 has 17 residues. The CDR3 coding sequence is TGTGCCAGCAGCTCGAACGGACAACAGGGGGACACCGGGGAGCTGTTTTTT. Amino acids: CASSSNGQQGDTGELFF.

The chain joins TRBV18 to TRBJ2-7; D is unresolved. CDR1 and CDR2 (germline): KGHSH, LQKENI. This CDR3 is built from 13 residues. Trimming took off 4 bases at V and 0 bases at J, with 7 bases between the two ends. The DNA for the CDR3 is TGTGCCAGCTCACTAGAAAGCTCCTACGAGCAGTACTTC. This codes for CASSLESSYEQYF.

This chain uses TRBV5-6 with TRBJ1-4; D ambiguous. Germline-derived CDR1 and CDR2 are SGHDT and YYEEEE. V shed 1 base and J shed 4 bases, with 8 bases lying between them. CDR3 length equals 14 residues. The CDR3 is CASSLWADNEKLFF. The CDR3 DNA follows: TGTGCCAGCAGCTTGTGGGCAGATAATGAAAAACTGTTTTTT.

J is TRBJ2-5 and V is TRBV20-1; D is unresolved. Germline V gene lookup returns CDR1 DFQATT and CDR2 SNEGSKA (reference sequence). The germline V and J ends were trimmed by 7 bases and 6 bases, with 12 bases remaining between them. The CDR3 length is 11 residues. The CDR3 is CSVRLIKTQYF. CDR3 nucleotides: TGCAGTGTAAGACTTATAAAGACCCAGTACTTC.

The chain couples TRBV12-5 to TRBJ2-2; weak D call: TRBD1 (6 bases). The V end was cut by 3 bases, the J end by 1 base, with 12 bases between. Germline V gives CDR1 LGHNT, CDR2 FRNRAP. The CDR3 is 16 amino acids. In nucleotides, the CDR3 is TGTGCTAGTGGTTTTTTCCGGACAGTGAACACCGGGGAGCTGTTTTTT. This codes for CASGFFRTVNTGELFF. Full variable domain (outside the CDR3, taken from reference TRBV12-5 and TRBJ2-2): DARVTQTPRHKVTEMGQEVTMRCQPILGHNTVFWYRQTMMQGLELLAYFRNRAPLDDSGMPKDRFSAEMPDATLATLKIQPSEPRDSAVYFCASGFFRTVNTGELFFGEGSRLTVL.

The rearrangement joins TRBV6-2 or TRBV6-3 to TRBJ2-1; perhaps TRBD1 as D (5 bases). CDR1 is MNHEY, CDR2 SVGEGT, per germline. V was clipped by 0 bases and J by 8 bases, with 11 bases between them. The CDR3 spans 14 residues. The CDR3 DNA reads as TGTGCCAGCAGTTACTCCTATGACAGTCATGAGCAGTTCTTC. It yields the protein CASSYSYDSHEQFF.

This clone occurred once. The gene calls are TRBV18 and TRBJ1-1; the D gene is possibly TRBD1 (6 bases). The CDR3 is 15 residues long. CDR1 and CDR2 (germline): KGHSH, LQKENI. V dropped 0 bases and J dropped 6 bases, with 14 bases sitting between them. CDR3 sequence (DNA): TGTGCCAGCTCACCACCTGTATACAGGGCCCCTGAAGCTTTCTTT. Encoded protein: CASSPPVYRAPEAFF.

The rearrangement uses TRBV7-2 and TRBJ1-3; D might be TRBD1 (6 bases). The CDR3 loop spans 14 amino acids. V gave up 5 bases and J gave up 1 base, with 9 bases separating them. Looked up from germline, CDR1 is SGHTA and CDR2 is FQGNSA. Written as DNA, the CDR3 is TGTGCCAGCAGCGTACAGGGTTCTGGAAACACCATATATTTT. This gives the protein CASSVQGSGNTIYF.

The chain uses TRBV14 and TRBJ1-1; possibly TRBD1 for D (6 bases). The CDR3 loop spans 13 amino acids. The germline CDR1 and CDR2 sequences are SGHDN and FVKESK. V was pared by 0 bases and J by 11 bases, with 13 bases between. The CDR3 spells CASSQEYRVGAFF. CDR3 in DNA: TGTGCCAGCAGCCAAGAGTACAGGGTCGGGGCTTTCTTT. The entire variable domain, with the rest obtained from reference TRBV14 and TRBJ1-1, is as follows: EAGVTQFPSHSVIEKGQTVTLRCDPISGHDNLYWYRRVMGKEIKFLLHFVKESKQDESGMPNNRFLAERTGGTYSTLKVQPAELEDSGVYFCASSQEYRVGAFFGQGTRLTVV.